This T cell receptor beta chain was identified in a study of cytomegalovirus exposure and HLA in healthy donors. Produced via immunoSEQ multiplex PCR; TCRdb's table is partial and in-frame only. The table records 150,000 to 200,000 clones, 70% to 90% of them present only once. The CDR3 is 15 amino acids. Per germline, CDR1 SGDLS and CDR2 YYNGEE. V gave up 4 bases and J gave up 3 bases; unmatched junction bases: 9. Sequenced material: PBMCs. The chain combines TRBV9 with TRBJ2-7; TRBD1 aligns across 8 bases. This clonotype was sampled from a woman aged 30 to 39 in good health and CMV-seronegative. The CDR3 sequence is CASSTGQGLFYEQYF. The CDR3 DNA reads TGTGCCAGCAGCACAGGACAGGGATTATTCTACGAGCAGTACTTC.